A single sample gave rise to the 6 T cell receptor beta chains below, sequenced in a study of PD-1 blockade in mismatch repair-deficient tumors. Measured with immunoSEQ multiplex PCR; TCRdb has only the in-frame clones, and not every one. This table holds around 37,000 clones, approximately 80% found once. This material consisted of PBMCs, taken 38 to 40 weeks after starting pembrolizumab. The origin of the receptors is an adult with mismatch repair-deficient cancer.

V gene TRBV10-3 combines with J gene TRBJ1-2; no reliable D call. Germline-derived CDR1 and CDR2 are ENHRY and SYGVKD. Trimming left V 3 bases short and J 2 bases short, with 4 bases between. This CDR3 is 12 amino acids long. The CDR3 spells CAISDGNYGYTF. In nucleotides, the CDR3 is TGTGCCATCAGTGACGGGAACTATGGCTACACCTTC.

The V gene is TRBV4-2, the J gene TRBJ2-7; TRBD2 might be the D (5 bases). Trimming pared 4 bases from V and 0 bases from J, leaving 10 bases between. Germline V CDR1 and CDR2: LGHNA, YNFKEQ. The CDR3 contains 14 residues. The CDR3 DNA reads TGTGCCAGCAGCCCCCCCGGGGACTCCTACGAGCAGTACTTC. Its protein product is CASSPPGDSYEQYF.

This rearrangement joins TRBV19 to TRBJ2-5, with a weak D call TRBD1 (5 bases). The CDR3 sequence is 13 residues long. The ends were cut back, 4 bases at V and 4 bases at J, with 10 bases in the middle. Germline V CDR1 and CDR2: LNHDA, SQIVND (reference sequence). As DNA, the CDR3 is TGTGCCAGTAGTAGCCGGACATTAGAGACCCAGTACTTC. Encoded protein: CASSSRTLETQYF.

This clone has only a few counts. Here the CDR3 DNA reads TGTGCCAGTAGTCACTCCGGGTATCCTGGCTACACCTTC. Residues: CASSHSGYPGYTF. J is TRBJ1-2 and V is TRBV19; no clear D gene. CDR1 is LNHDA, CDR2 SQIVND, per germline (reference sequence). The CDR3 extends over 13 amino acids. Trimming cost V 5 bases and J 7 bases, with 14 bases left between them.

This clone was detected only a few times. The V call is TRBV2, the J call TRBJ2-7, with D perhaps matching TRBD2 (6 bases). Per germline, CDR1 SNHLY and CDR2 FYNNEI. Trimming stripped 8 bases from V and 7 bases from J, with 21 bases between. CDR3 length: 14 amino acids. In nucleotides, the CDR3 is TGTGCCAGCGTGTTCGCTGGCGGGGCGGGGGAGCAGTACTTC. This translates into CASVFAGGAGEQYF.

V is TRBV28 and J is TRBJ1-2; 7 bases are shared with TRBD1. The CDR3 is 13 residues long. The germline V gene encodes CDR1 MDHEN and CDR2 SYDVKM. Trimming removed 5 bases from V and 8 bases from J; junction bases left unmatched: 8. The CDR3 protein is CASSTQGGRGYTF. As DNA, the CDR3 is TGTGCCAGCAGTACCCAAGGGGGCCGGGGCTACACCTTC.